The 28 T cell receptor beta chains reported below all come from one sample, sequenced in a study of T cell changes during pregnancy in multiple sclerosis. Sequencing was performed with immunoSEQ multiplex PCR; in TCRdb, only in-frame clones are kept and a portion is missing. The table lists 49,000 or so clones, 85% to 95% of them singletons. The sequences come from CD8+ T cells from peripheral blood mononuclear cells, collected before pregnancy. All receptors derive from a female donor with multiple sclerosis, enrolled in a pregnancy study.

CDR3 amino acids: CSVQAGGGEKLFF. As DNA, the CDR3 is TGCAGCGTTCAGGCCGGGGGGGGTGAAAAACTGTTTTTT. V gene TRBV29-1 combines with J gene TRBJ1-4, with D perhaps matching TRBD1 (5 bases). V was pared by 5 bases and J by 7 bases, with 14 bases between. In germline, CDR1 is SQVTM, CDR2 ANQGSEA. CDR3 length: 13 amino acids.

The chain has TRBV19 and TRBJ1-4, with D possibly being TRBD1 (6 bases). Trimming shortened V by 4 bases and J by 6 bases, and 12 bases separated the two germline ends. Germline lookup yields CDR1 LNHDA and CDR2 SQIVND (reference sequence). The CDR3 covers 14 residues. For the CDR3, the DNA is TGTGCCAGTAGTAACAGGGTTACGGATGAAAAACTGTTTTTT. Translated: CASSNRVTDEKLFF.

The chain joins TRBV5-6 to TRBJ2-3, with a tentative D call TRBD2 (8 bases). There are 16 residues in the CDR3. In germline, CDR1 is SGHDT, CDR2 YYEEEE. V shed 4 bases and J shed 5 bases, with 20 bases lying between them. The CDR3 bases are TGTGCCAGCAGCGTGGGAGGGGGCGGGAGGAGAGATACGCAGTATTTT. Residues: CASSVGGGGRRDTQYF.

The J gene is TRBJ1-1, the V gene TRBV6-1, with D possibly TRBD1 on 6 matching bases. The germline V gene encodes CDR1 MNHNS and CDR2 SASEGT. With 6 bases removed from V and 2 bases from J, the gap between germline ends came to 13 bases. The CDR3 covers 14 residues. The CDR3 reads CASRSRGGNTEAFF. CDR3 bases: TGTGCCAGCAGATCGAGGGGGGGTAACACTGAAGCTTTCTTT.

This clone was picked up one time. The chain is built from TRBV6-6 and TRBJ2-7, with D perhaps matching TRBD2 (5 bases). CDR1 is MNHNY and CDR2 is SVGAGI in the germline V gene (reference sequence). The V end lost 6 bases, the J end lost 8 bases, and 17 bases lay between the germline ends. The CDR3 spans 13 residues. CDR3 loop: CASRDGDNLKQYF. CDR3 DNA sequence: TGTGCCAGCAGGGACGGGGATAACCTTAAGCAGTACTTC.

The count of this clone is one. The rearrangement uses TRBV18 and TRBJ2-5; D remains unclear. V was clipped by 3 bases and J by 2 bases, with 13 bases between them. Per germline, CDR1 KGHSH and CDR2 LQKENI. The CDR3 has 15 residues. The CDR3 DNA is TGTGCCAGCTCACCTTTAGCAGCTTTACAAGAGACCCAGTACTTC. Translating it yields CASSPLAALQETQYF.

In DNA form, the CDR3 reads TGTGCCAGCAGTTTGGGGACAGGAGTCGACACTGAAGCTTTCTTT. Its translation is CASSLGTGVDTEAFF. The chain recombines TRBV27 with TRBJ1-1, with 8 positions matching TRBD1. V shed 3 bases, J shed 3 bases, and the junction held 6 bases outside the gene matches. The length of the CDR3 is 15 residues. Looked up from germline, CDR1 is MNHEY and CDR2 is SMNVEV (reference sequence).

J is TRBJ2-2 and V is TRBV15; D unresolved. Germline lookup yields CDR1 LNHNV and CDR2 YYDKDF (reference sequence). V shed 9 bases and J shed 5 bases, with 13 bases lying between them. The CDR3 runs to 13 residues. CDR3 region: CATAQARTGELFF. For the CDR3, the DNA is TGTGCCACAGCCCAAGCGAGGACCGGGGAGCTGTTTTTT.

Written as DNA, the CDR3 is TGCAGTGCTAGAAACAGGCTCGAGCAGTACTTC. This translates into CSARNRLEQYF. This rearrangement joins TRBV20-1 to TRBJ2-7; weak D call: TRBD1 (5 bases). V was shortened by 2 bases and J by 6 bases, with 8 bases between the two germline ends. This CDR3 has 11 amino acids. Germline V gene lookup returns CDR1 DFQATT and CDR2 SNEGSKA (reference sequence).

This clone was observed a single time. The chain combines TRBV6-4 with TRBJ2-1; 7 bases are a match to TRBD2. V lost 1 base and J lost 3; bases outside the gene matches: 6. Per the germline V gene, CDR1 is MRHNA and CDR2 is SNTAGT. The CDR3 is 16 amino acids. The CDR3 loop is CASSDLAREIYNEQFF. CDR3 nucleotide sequence: TGTGCCAGCAGTGACTTGGCGCGGGAGATCTACAATGAGCAGTTCTTC.

V usage is TRBV5-6 and J usage is TRBJ2-5; the match to TRBD2 covers 9 bases. The CDR3 spans 16 residues. In germline, CDR1 is SGHDT, CDR2 YYEEEE. The trim removed 0 bases at V and 5 bases at J, leaving 8 bases unmatched. Written as DNA, the CDR3 is TGTGCCAGCAGCTTGGTGTATAGCGGGAGTAGGGAGACCCAGTACTTC. Encoded protein: CASSLVYSGSRETQYF.

This CDR3 reads CAWSPGSGELFF. The CDR3 coding sequence is TGTGCCTGGAGTCCTGGTAGCGGGGAGCTGTTTTTT. The rearrangement links TRBV30 to TRBJ2-2; no clear D. The CDR3 is made up of 12 amino acids. Germline V CDR1 and CDR2: GTSNPN, SVGIG (reference sequence). The V end lost 2 bases, the J end lost 7 bases, and 8 bases lay between the germline ends.

Only one count was recorded for this clone. The chain couples TRBV9 to TRBJ2-1; D uncertain. This CDR3 is built from 14 residues. V lost 3 bases to trimming and J lost 7 bases, with 14 bases between them. Germline CDR1 SGDLS, CDR2 YYNGEE. The CDR3 nucleotides read TGTGCCAGCAGCGCCTCGGGTCGGCATAATGAGCAGTTCTTC. The encoded protein is CASSASGRHNEQFF.

The genes are TRBV4-2 and TRBJ2-3, with 9 bases that match TRBD1. J gave up 3 bases and V 0 bases, and 4 bases lay outside the gene matches. The CDR3 totals 16 residues. Looked up from germline, CDR1 is LGHNA and CDR2 is YNFKEQ. This chain's CDR3 is CASSQEQGAGTDTQYF. CDR3 nucleotide sequence: TGTGCCAGCAGCCAAGAACAGGGGGCAGGTACAGATACGCAGTATTTT.

This clone appeared a single time. CDR3 loop: CASGQGYTEAFF. The CDR3 nucleotides are TGTGCCAGCGGACAGGGCTACACTGAAGCTTTCTTT. J is TRBJ1-1 and V is TRBV19, with 8 bases fitting TRBD1. The CDR3 consists of 12 residues. CDR1 LNHDA and CDR2 SQIVND come from the germline V gene (reference sequence). The ends lost 9 bases at V and 3 bases at J; junction bases unmatched: 3.

V and J are TRBV28 and TRBJ2-3; TRBD2 aligns across 11 bases. CDR3 length: 16 amino acids. Trimming at V came to 4 bases and at J to 2 bases, leaving 5 bases not matched to a gene. Germline V gives CDR1 MDHEN, CDR2 SYDVKM. The CDR3: CASSSRLAGNTDTQYF. The CDR3 DNA sequence: TGTGCCAGCAGTTCCCGACTAGCGGGAAACACAGATACGCAGTATTTT.

The chain recombines TRBV28 with TRBJ2-2, with 8 bases that match TRBD2. CDR1 is MDHEN, CDR2 SYDVKM, per germline. With 3 bases clipped from V and 4 bases from J, the junction kept 7 bases outside the gene matches. CDR3 size: 16 residues. The CDR3 DNA reads TGTGCCAGCAGTTTTTTAGCGGGATCGGGCACCGGGGAGCTGTTTTTT. Translating it yields CASSFLAGSGTGELFF.

The rearrangement links TRBV7-9 to TRBJ2-1; TRBD2 is a possible D gene (5 bases). With 6 bases removed from V and 5 bases from J, the gap between germline ends came to 17 bases. This CDR3 region has 15 residues. Germline assignment: CDR1 SEHNR and CDR2 FQNEAQ (reference sequence). The CDR3 loop reads CASSPAPSLDNEQFF. The DNA for the CDR3 is TGTGCCAGCAGTCCCGCGCCTAGCCTCGACAATGAGCAGTTCTTC.

The gene calls are TRBV7-6 and TRBJ2-7; D might be TRBD1 (6 bases). Germline-derived CDR1 and CDR2 are SGHVS and FNYEAQ. V was trimmed by 5 bases and J by 0 bases, leaving 8 bases between them. The CDR3 contains 13 residues. The CDR3 protein is CASSGQSSYEQYF. CDR3 coding DNA: TGTGCCAGCAGCGGACAGAGCTCCTACGAGCAGTACTTC.

The chain is built from TRBV9 and TRBJ1-2, with TRBD1 identical over 8 bases. This CDR3 is built from 14 residues. Germline values: CDR1 SGDLS, CDR2 YYNGEE. The V and J ends lost 0 bases and 5 bases, in that order; junction bases with no gene match: 3. In nucleotides, the CDR3 is TGTGCCAGCAGCGTAGGGCAGGGGGCTTATGGCTACACCTTC. Amino acid sequence: CASSVGQGAYGYTF.

The chain links TRBV7-8 to TRBJ2-1; D perhaps matches TRBD1 (6 bases). The CDR3 totals 13 residues. Trimming left V 5 bases short and J 8 bases short, with 13 bases between. CDR1 is SGHVS, CDR2 FQNEAQ, per germline. CDR3 loop: CASSPGVRHEQFF. As DNA, the CDR3 is TGTGCCAGCAGCCCAGGGGTACGTCATGAGCAGTTCTTC. The full variable domain, with the rest looked up from reference TRBV7-8 and TRBJ2-1, is GAGVSQSPRYKVAKRGQDVALRCDPISGHVSLFWYQQALGQGPEFLTYFQNEAQLDKSGLPSDRFFAERPEGSVSTLKIQRTQQEDSAVYLCASSPGVRHEQFFGPGTRLTVL.

The chain employs TRBV5-1 and TRBJ1-1; 8 nucleotides line up with TRBD1. This CDR3 has 13 amino acids. J was trimmed by 7 bases and V by 2 bases; bases with no gene match: 4. Germline assignment: CDR1 SGHRS and CDR2 YFSETQ. The DNA for the CDR3 is TGCGCCAGCAGCTTTCCGGGACAGGTTGAAGCTTTCTTT. Translated: CASSFPGQVEAFF.

J is TRBJ2-7 and V is TRBV2, with D possibly matching TRBD1 (6 bases). Germline loops: CDR1 SNHLY, CDR2 FYNNEI. Between the trimmed V and J ends, which lost 2 bases and 2 bases, there was a span of 13 bases. The CDR3 has 15 residues. In nucleotides, the CDR3 is TGTGCCAGCAGTGAATTCGGGACAACAACCTACGAGCAGTACTTC. Translated: CASSEFGTTTYEQYF.

V gene TRBV14 combines with J gene TRBJ1-2; 12 nucleotides align to TRBD1. V shed 3 bases and J 6 bases; nucleotides not matched to a gene: 5. The germline V gene encodes CDR1 SGHDN and CDR2 FVKESK. This CDR3 comprises 15 residues. In DNA form, the CDR3 reads TGTGCCAGCAGCCACCGGGGACAGGGGGCTCATGGCTACACCTTC. This translates into CASSHRGQGAHGYTF.

This chain connects TRBV27 to TRBJ2-4; D remains unclear. CDR1 and CDR2 from the germline V gene are MNHEY and SMNVEV (reference sequence). CDR3 length: 14 amino acids. V shed 5 bases and J shed 0 bases, with 8 bases lying between them. In DNA form, the CDR3 reads TGTGCCAGCAGTCCGACACTAGCCAAAAACATTCAGTACTTC. It encodes CASSPTLAKNIQYF.

V gene TRBV27 combines with J gene TRBJ2-7; 7 bases match TRBD1. From germline, CDR1 is MNHEY and CDR2 SMNVEV (reference sequence). The J segment lost 5 bases and the V segment lost 5 bases, leaving 9 bases of the junction unmatched. The CDR3 consists of 14 residues. The CDR3 sequence: CASSPGTELHEQYF. The DNA of the CDR3 is TGTGCCAGCAGTCCAGGGACAGAGCTCCACGAGCAGTACTTC.

The V gene is TRBV27, the J gene TRBJ1-5, with TRBD1 matching over 8 bases. V gave up 7 bases and J gave up 6 bases; unmatched junction bases: 2. Germline V gene data show CDR1 as MNHEY and CDR2 as SMNVEV (reference sequence). This CDR3 contains 12 residues. In DNA, the CDR3 is TGTGCCAGCAAAACAGGGGGTCAGCCCCAGCATTTT. This gives the protein CASKTGGQPQHF.

The CDR3 DNA is TGCAGCGCCGGGACAGGGGGCTCCTACGAGCAGTACTTC. Amino acids: CSAGTGGSYEQYF. The genes are TRBV29-1 and TRBJ2-7; 11 nucleotides line up with TRBD1. The V and J ends lost 7 bases and 0 bases, in that order; junction bases with no gene match: 2. CDR3 length equals 13 residues. Germline-derived CDR1 and CDR2 are SQVTM and ANQGSEA.